Following are 15 T cell receptor beta chains from one sample sequenced in a study of blood T cell repertoires in COVID-19. Repertoires were generated with immunoSEQ multiplex PCR, while TCRdb's copy carries only in-frame clones and drops some. The sample carries over 150,000 clones, around 90% recorded once. The specimen was peripheral blood. The receptor source for this set is a man aged 18 to 29 with COVID-19, enrolled during active disease.

This chain links TRBV4-2 with TRBJ1-2; D unclear. The germline CDR1 and CDR2 sequences are LGHNA and YNFKEQ. The CDR3 consists of 11 residues. Trimming took off 1 base at V and 7 bases at J, with 4 bases between the two ends. The CDR3 region is CASSQGGGYTF. The CDR3, as DNA: TGTGCCAGCAGCCAAGGCGGTGGCTACACCTTC.

The CDR3 spells CASSLGSIGRGTTNSPLHF. In DNA, the CDR3 is TGCGCCAGCAGCTTGGGATCAATCGGGAGGGGGACAACGAATTCACCCCTCCACTTT. The chain links TRBV5-1 to TRBJ1-6, with D maybe TRBD1 (6 bases). This CDR3 is 19 amino acids long. The V end lost 0 bases, the J end lost 7 bases, and 23 bases lay between the germline ends. From germline, CDR1 is SGHRS and CDR2 YFSETQ.

Worth noting for this clone: The junction does not match germline at one end; this may be a read error. The chain employs TRBV5-8 and TRBJ1-4; D is perhaps TRBD1 (5 bases). The CDR3 has 14 amino acids. Germline V gives CDR1 SGHTS, CDR2 YDEGEE. CDR3 amino acids: CASSRGGTHEKLLF. The CDR3 nucleotides read TGTGCCAGCAGCCGCGGGGGGACCCATGAAAAACTGCTTTTT.

This chain links TRBV19 with TRBJ2-2; D gene ambiguous. There are 13 residues in the CDR3. Germline V CDR1 and CDR2: LNHDA, SQIVND (reference sequence). The V end lost 5 bases, the J end lost 6 bases, and 10 bases lay between the germline ends. The CDR3 loop is CASSVRFPGELFF. CDR3 nucleotides: TGTGCCAGTAGTGTGCGCTTCCCCGGGGAGCTGTTTTTT. Drawing the rest from reference TRBV19 and TRBJ2-2, the complete variable domain is DGGITQSPKYLFRKEGQNVTLSCEQNLNHDAMYWYRQDPGQGLRLIYYSQIVNDFQKGDIAEGYSVSREKKESFPLTVTSAQKNPTAFYLCASSVRFPGELFFGEGSRLTVL.

The chain joins TRBV10-3 to TRBJ2-1; 13 bases fit TRBD2. V lost 3 bases to trimming and J lost 6 bases; unmatched junction nucleotides: 8. Per the germline V gene, CDR1 is ENHRY and CDR2 is SYGVKD. The CDR3 sequence is 17 residues long. CDR3 DNA: TGTGCCATCAGTGAACCCGTACTAGCGGGAGGGCTCAATGAGCAGTTCTTC. This encodes CAISEPVLAGGLNEQFF.

This clone was seen only a few times. This chain connects TRBV28 to TRBJ1-5; D gene unclear. Germline loops: CDR1 MDHEN, CDR2 SYDVKM. The V and J ends lost 2 bases and 4 bases respectively, with 6 bases between them. The CDR3 totals 13 residues. The CDR3 DNA reads as TGTGCCAGCAGTTTAGGGGAGAATCAGCCCCAGCATTTT. Its translation is CASSLGENQPQHF.

This sequence joins TRBV29-1 and TRBJ1-1; D gene uncertain. The germline V gene has CDR1 SQVTM and CDR2 ANQGSEA. The CDR3 totals 13 residues. V gave up 8 bases and J gave up 4 bases, with 17 bases separating them. In nucleotides, the CDR3 is TGCAGCCCCTTCGCACGGGGTAGCACTGAAGCTTTCTTT. Translation: CSPFARGSTEAFF. Full variable domain (remainder filled in from reference TRBV29-1 and TRBJ1-1): SAVISQKPSRDICQRGTSLTIQCQVDSQVTMMFWYRQQPGQSLTLIATANQGSEATYESGFVIDKFPISRPNLTFSTLTVSNMSPEDSSIYLCSPFARGSTEAFFGQGTRLTVV.

The rearrangement uses TRBV5-6 and TRBJ1-5; possibly TRBD1 for D (5 bases). The CDR3 runs to 16 residues. The germline V and J ends were trimmed by 1 base and 3 bases, with 14 bases remaining between them. Germline V gene lookup returns CDR1 SGHDT and CDR2 YYEEEE. CDR3 in amino acids: CASSLWRGRINQPQHF. The CDR3 coding sequence is TGTGCCAGCAGCTTGTGGAGGGGACGGATCAATCAGCCCCAGCATTTT.

The chain has TRBV7-9 and TRBJ1-2; D unclear. The CDR3 is 10 amino acids. Germline values: CDR1 SEHNR, CDR2 FQNEAQ (reference sequence). Trimming pared 6 bases from V and 6 bases from J, leaving 5 bases between. In DNA form, the CDR3 reads TGTGCCAGCAGGCCGGATGGCTACACCTTC. Its translation: CASRPDGYTF. The full variable domain, with the rest looked up from reference TRBV7-9 and TRBJ1-2, is DTGVSQNPRHKITKRGQNVTFRCDPISEHNRLYWYRQTLGQGPEFLTYFQNEAQLEKSRLLSDRFSAERPKGSFSTLEIQRTEQGDSAMYLCASRPDGYTFGSGTRLTVV.

The CDR3 loop reads CASTNRGGNTGELFF. The CDR3 coding sequence is TGTGCCAGCACTAACAGGGGAGGGAACACCGGGGAGCTGTTTTTT. J is TRBJ2-2 and V is TRBV2; D possibly corresponds to TRBD1 (7 bases). Germline CDR1 and CDR2: SNHLY and FYNNEI. The CDR3 has 15 residues. Trimming shortened V by 7 bases and J by 1 base, and 13 bases separated the two germline ends. Full variable domain (rest looked up from reference TRBV2 and TRBJ2-2): EPEVTQTPSHQVTQMGQEVILRCVPISNHLYFYWYRQILGQKVEFLVSFYNNEISEKSEIFDDQFSVERPDGSNFTLKIRSTKLEDSAMYFCASTNRGGNTGELFFGEGSRLTVL.

The chain carries TRBV6-1 and TRBJ1-2; D is ambiguous. Trimming shortened V by 3 bases and J by 8 bases, and 19 bases separated the two germline ends. CDR1 is MNHNS and CDR2 is SASEGT in the germline V gene. The CDR3 totals 15 residues. CDR3 nucleotides: TGTGCCAGCAGTGACGGTAGAGCCGGGTCATTCGGCTACACCTTC. This translates into CASSDGRAGSFGYTF.

CDR3 nucleotides: TGTGCCAGCAGCGCGTCCTCCGGGACTAGCGGGAGAAATGAGCAGTTCTTC. Translating it yields CASSASSGTSGRNEQFF. V usage is TRBV9 and J usage is TRBJ2-1; 14 bases map to TRBD2. Germline assignment: CDR1 SGDLS and CDR2 YYNGEE. The CDR3 runs 17 residues. Losses at the gene ends were 3 bases for V and 7 bases for J; bases not matched to a gene: 9.

The rearrangement links TRBV11-3 to TRBJ1-5; TRBD1 might be the D (5 bases). Trimming cost V 5 bases and J 5 bases, with 16 bases left between them. Germline V gene sequence: CDR1 SGHNT, CDR2 YENEEA. The length of the CDR3 is 15 residues. This CDR3 is CASSHRRRDDQPQHF. DNA for the CDR3: TGTGCCAGCAGCCATCGTAGGCGGGACGATCAGCCCCAGCATTTT.

This clone was detected only a few times. V usage is TRBV28 and J usage is TRBJ2-1; 14 nucleotides line up with TRBD2. V was pared by 5 bases and J by 7 bases, with 10 bases of the junction left unmatched. CDR1 and CDR2 (germline): MDHEN, SYDVKM. The CDR3 contains 17 residues. CDR3 residues: CASSLGGLAGGYNEQFF. CDR3 nucleotide sequence: TGTGCCAGCAGTCTAGGAGGACTAGCGGGAGGTTATAATGAGCAGTTCTTC.

The chain couples TRBV6-2 or TRBV6-3 to TRBJ1-5; D is undetermined. CDR1 and CDR2 (germline): MNHEY, SVGEGT. This CDR3 region has 14 residues. V was cut by 2 bases and J by 7 bases, with 12 bases left in between. The CDR3 DNA reads TGTGCCAGCAGTTACGGGCAAAAAGTCCAGCCCCAGCATTTT. Its protein product is CASSYGQKVQPQHF.